This T cell receptor beta chain was sequenced in a study of blood T cells in healthy people across ages. With 0 bases clipped from V and 2 bases from J, the junction kept 3 bases outside the gene matches. CDR3 size: 17 residues. The germline V gene encodes CDR1 LGHNA and CDR2 YSLEER. The second PCR ran roughly 7 to 11 cycles with a sample-barcoded 5' primer and J-beta primers. A minimum of 2.5 million CDR3-containing paired-end reads was obtained for each sample. TCRdb reanalysed the 5' RACE reads using MiXCR and keeps one entry per CDR3 protein. This sample has about 800,000 distinct CDR3 sequences; about three fifths occur once, and the top ten carry around 20%.

Input material: blood. V and J are TRBV4-3 and TRBJ2-1; 11 nucleotides agree with TRBD2. The origin of this receptor is a man aged 25 to 45 in good health. The CDR3, as DNA: TGCGCCAGCAGCCAAGATGCGGGACTAGCGGCCTACAATGAGCAGTTCTTC. It encodes CASSQDAGLAAYNEQFF.